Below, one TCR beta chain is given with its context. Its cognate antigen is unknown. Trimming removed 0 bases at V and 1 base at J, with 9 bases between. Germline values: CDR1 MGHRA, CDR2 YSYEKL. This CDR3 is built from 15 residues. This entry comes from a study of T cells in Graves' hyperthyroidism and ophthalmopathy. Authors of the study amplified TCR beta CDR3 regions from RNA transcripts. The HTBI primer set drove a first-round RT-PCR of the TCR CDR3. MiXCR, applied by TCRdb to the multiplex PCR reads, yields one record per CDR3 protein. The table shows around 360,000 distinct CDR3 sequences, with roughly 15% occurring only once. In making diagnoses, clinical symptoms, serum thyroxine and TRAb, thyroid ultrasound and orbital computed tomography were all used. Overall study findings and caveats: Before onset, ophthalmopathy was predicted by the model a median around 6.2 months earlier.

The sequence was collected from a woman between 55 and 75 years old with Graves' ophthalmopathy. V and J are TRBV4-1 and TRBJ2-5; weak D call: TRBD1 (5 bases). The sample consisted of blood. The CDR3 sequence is CASSQEAGLQETQYF. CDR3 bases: TGCGCCAGCAGCCAAGAAGCAGGGCTCCAAGAGACCCAGTACTTC.